This T cell receptor beta chain came from a study of blood T cell repertoires in COVID-19. Study-level information: The samples span acute and convalescent COVID-19 from the United States, Italy and Spain.

Allocation to cohorts depended on clinical history reported by the participants. Using immunoSEQ multiplex PCR, the repertoire was profiled, and TCRdb retains in-frame clones only, with some absent. The sample has about 360,000 clones; roughly 88% are singletons. CDR1 is SGHRS, CDR2 YFSETQ, per germline. The CDR3 covers 15 residues. V was clipped by 4 bases and J by 9 bases; unmatched bases: 8. The receptor comes from a woman aged 40-49 years with acute COVID-19. The sample taken for sequencing was PBMCs or T cells enriched from blood (not recorded which). This chain links TRBV5-1 with TRBJ2-1; 12 bases are shared with TRBD2. DNA for the CDR3: TGCGCCAGCAGCACCACTAGCGGGGGGACACCTGAGCAGTTCTTC. Translated: CASSTTSGGTPEQFF.